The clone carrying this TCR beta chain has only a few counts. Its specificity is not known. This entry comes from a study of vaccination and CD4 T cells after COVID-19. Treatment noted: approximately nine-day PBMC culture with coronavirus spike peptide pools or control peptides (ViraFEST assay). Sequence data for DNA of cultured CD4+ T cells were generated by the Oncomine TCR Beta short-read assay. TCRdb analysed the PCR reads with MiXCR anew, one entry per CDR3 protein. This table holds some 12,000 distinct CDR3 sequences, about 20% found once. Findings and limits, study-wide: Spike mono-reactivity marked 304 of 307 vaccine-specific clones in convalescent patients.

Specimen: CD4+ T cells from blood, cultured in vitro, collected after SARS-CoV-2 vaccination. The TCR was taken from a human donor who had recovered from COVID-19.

This chain's CDR3 is CASNPLGGLNTEAFF. The CDR3, as DNA: TGTGCCAGCAACCCCCTAGGAGGATTGAACACTGAAGCTTTCTTT. V gene TRBV27 combines with J gene TRBJ1-1; D unresolved. In germline, CDR1 is MNHEY, CDR2 SMNVEV (reference sequence). This CDR3 has 15 residues. V lost 7 bases, J lost 0 bases, and 15 bases lay in between.